Each of the 2 T cell receptor beta chains below was sequenced from the same sample in a study of human T cells and chemical hapten exposure. This sample's time point: healthy volunteer bleed at 6 weeks. The study extracted total RNA from unfractionated whole blood. TCRdb re-called the RACE reads with MiXCR, one entry per CDR3 protein. The table includes around 80,000 distinct CDR3 sequences, 8.6% detected once. Sample: whole blood. Receptors originate from a male donor in good health. Some clones in this sample may be carry-over from other donors' samples.

This clonotype has only a few counts. The chain recombines TRBV6-5 with TRBJ1-4; possible D gene TRBD1, 5 bases. V shed 6 bases and J shed 3 bases, with 11 bases lying between them. CDR3 length equals 14 residues. The germline V gene has CDR1 MNHEY and CDR2 SVGAGI. CDR3 sequence (DNA): TGTGCCAGCAGAGGGGATAGGGCTAATGAAAAACTGTTTTTT. This encodes CASRGDRANEKLFF.

The rearrangement links TRBV27 to TRBJ1-2; 8 bases are a match to TRBD1. The CDR3 consists of 13 residues. The germline V gene encodes CDR1 MNHEY and CDR2 SMNVEV (reference sequence). The ends lost 5 bases at V and 4 bases at J; junction bases unmatched: 3. The CDR3 loop is CASSGGQGYGYTF. The CDR3 nucleotides read TGTGCCAGCAGTGGAGGACAGGGCTATGGCTACACCTTC.